The clone carrying this TCR beta chain was observed many times. The antigen remains unidentified. Germline assignment: CDR1 SQVTM and CDR2 ANQGSEA. The CDR3 sequence is 15 residues long. The trim removed 1 base at V and 0 bases at J, leaving 2 bases unmatched. This sample was included in a study of response to subunit inactivated influenza vaccine. Whole-study results and caveats: Few additional T cells are recruited per seasonal influenza vaccination, authors suggested.

A single record per CDR3 protein comes from TCRdb applying MiXCR to the RT-PCR reads. The table shows 530,000 or so distinct CDR3 sequences, with less than 15% occurring only once. Source: PBMCs from blood, taken about 12 days after vaccination. The receptor comes from a man aged 45-65 years who received an inactivated influenza vaccine. V gene TRBV29-1 combines with J gene TRBJ2-2; TRBD1 matches 7 bases. CDR3 nucleotides: TGCAGCGTTGAAGGGCAGGGGGCGAACACCGGGGAGCTGTTTTTT. Protein product: CSVEGQGANTGELFF.